This is a list of T cell receptor beta chains from one sample in a study of T-cell memory formation after mild COVID-19. TCRdb reanalysed the 5' RACE reads using MiXCR and keeps one entry per CDR3 protein. In the table there are roughly 190,000 distinct CDR3 sequences, about 10% of which are singletons. Input material: PBMCs or a T cell subset sorted from them (not recorded which). The receptor set was obtained from a man younger than 30 who had mild COVID-19 (a few samples of this study predate the infection). Cell type and time point are not known. Both conserved end residues are part of each CDR3. The D gene is left open where the match is weak. Rows give clone size only sometimes, using once, few, many, or a class for an expanded clone.

j_call clone_size v_call d_call cdr3_aa cdr3_nt
TRBJ1-6 - TRBV3-1 - CASSQSQDSPLHF TGTGCCAGCAGCCAAAGTCAGGATTCACCCCTCCACTTT
TRBJ2-3 - TRBV4-3 - CASSQDGTPGTDTQYF TGCGCCAGCAGCCAAGACGGGACACCGGGGACAGATACGCAGTATTTT
TRBJ1-6 - TRBV12-3/TRBV12-4 TRBD1 CASSKTGVNSPLHF TGTGCCAGCAGCAAGACAGGGGTTAATTCACCCCTCCACTTT
TRBJ1-1 - TRBV5-1 - CASSPAGYTEAFF TGCGCCAGCAGCCCAGCGGGGTACACTGAAGCTTTCTTT
TRBJ1-2 many TRBV5-1 - CASSSSGTRGSSGYTF TGCGCCAGCAGCTCATCCGGGACCCGCGGCTCTAGTGGCTACACCTTC
TRBJ1-4 - TRBV30 - CAWSSQGEKLFF TGTGCCTGGAGTTCTCAAGGTGAAAAACTGTTTTTT
TRBJ2-1 - TRBV12-3/TRBV12-4 - CASSPVRGDNEQFF TGTGCCAGCAGCCCCGTGAGGGGTGACAATGAGCAGTTCTTC
TRBJ2-3 many TRBV7-8 - CASSLAKGGRDTQYF TGTGCCAGCAGCTTAGCCAAGGGGGGACGCGATACGCAGTATTTT
TRBJ2-2 many TRBV12-3/TRBV12-4 - CASSPPHIINEPSRGELFF TGTGCCAGCAGTCCCCCCCACATCATTAATGAGCCGTCTCGTGGGGAGCTGTTTTTT
TRBJ2-7 few TRBV6-5 TRBD1 CASSSAGGSYEQYF TGTGCCAGCAGTTCCGCAGGGGGCTCCTACGAGCAGTACTTC
TRBJ1-1 - TRBV5-1 - CASSLHGRDTEAFF TGCGCCAGCAGCTTGCACGGCCGGGACACTGAAGCTTTCTTT
TRBJ2-5 many TRBV3-1 TRBD2 CASSQDLSSGGYF TGTGCCAGCAGCCAAGACCTCTCTAGCGGGGGGTACTTC
TRBJ1-2 few TRBV6-5 - CASSYSGKANYGYTF TGTGCCAGCAGTTACTCGGGGAAAGCTAACTATGGCTACACCTTC
TRBJ1-2 - TRBV5-8 TRBD1 CASSFPRGPYGYTF TGTGCCAGCAGCTTCCCCAGGGGGCCCTATGGCTACACCTTC
TRBJ2-2 - TRBV6-2/TRBV6-3 TRBD2 CASSYLRTLAGGPNTGELFF TGTGCCAGCAGTTACCTTCGGACTCTAGCGGGGGGCCCGAACACCGGGGAGCTGTTTTTT
TRBJ2-5 - TRBV7-8 - CASSGNPQETQYF TGTGCCAGCAGCGGGAACCCCCAAGAGACCCAGTACTTC
TRBJ2-5 few TRBV21-1 - CASIQGWRETQYF TGTGCCAGCATACAGGGGTGGCGGGAGACCCAGTACTTC
TRBJ2-7 few TRBV7-2 TRBD2 CASSWGGYYEQYF TGTGCCAGCAGCTGGGGGGGGTACTACGAGCAGTACTTC
TRBJ1-5 few TRBV20-1 - CSARGSNQPQHF TGCAGTGCTAGGGGTAGCAATCAGCCCCAGCATTTT
TRBJ1-1 many TRBV7-2 - CASSFPNTEAFF TGTGCCAGCAGCTTTCCAAACACTGAAGCTTTCTTT
TRBJ1-1 few TRBV7-7 - CASSRQPNTEAFF TGTGCCAGCAGCCGACAGCCGAACACTGAAGCTTTCTTT
TRBJ2-1 - TRBV19 - CASSALNEQFF TGTGCCAGTAGTGCGTTAAATGAGCAGTTCTTC
TRBJ2-2 few TRBV6-5 - CASSYSGGIGELFF TGTGCCAGCAGTTACTCGGGCGGAATCGGGGAGCTGTTTTTT
TRBJ2-5 - TRBV7-9 - CASSTLGEETQYF TGTGCCAGCAGCACGCTGGGGGAAGAGACCCAGTACTTC
TRBJ2-3 - TRBV5-1 TRBD2 CASSGRTSGTDTQYF TGCGCCAGCAGCGGGAGGACTAGCGGAACAGATACGCAGTATTTT
TRBJ1-4 - TRBV28 - CASRTTGATNEKLFF TGTGCCAGCAGGACGACGGGAGCAACTAATGAAAAACTGTTTTTT
TRBJ2-5 - TRBV7-2 - CASSLDRQAKETQYF TGTGCCAGCAGCTTAGACAGACAGGCCAAAGAGACCCAGTACTTC
TRBJ1-6 few TRBV30 TRBD1 CAWRRQGASPLHF TGTGCCTGGAGAAGACAGGGAGCTTCACCCCTCCACTTT
TRBJ1-6 few TRBV12-3/TRBV12-4 TRBD1 CASRPGQGNSPLHF TGTGCCAGCAGACCGGGACAGGGAAATTCACCCCTCCACTTT
TRBJ2-2 few TRBV2 TRBD2 CASSTGLAGTGELFF TGTGCCAGCAGTACCGGACTAGCGGGCACCGGGGAGCTGTTTTTT
TRBJ2-3 - TRBV7-9 TRBD2 CATWLAGTDTQYF TGTGCGACGTGGCTAGCGGGCACAGATACGCAGTATTTT
TRBJ1-1 - TRBV29-1 TRBD1 CSVTGGNTEAFF TGCAGCGTCACAGGGGGGAACACTGAAGCTTTCTTT
TRBJ2-5 few TRBV12-3/TRBV12-4 - CASSFVGETQYF TGTGCCAGCAGTTTCGTAGGGGAGACCCAGTACTTC